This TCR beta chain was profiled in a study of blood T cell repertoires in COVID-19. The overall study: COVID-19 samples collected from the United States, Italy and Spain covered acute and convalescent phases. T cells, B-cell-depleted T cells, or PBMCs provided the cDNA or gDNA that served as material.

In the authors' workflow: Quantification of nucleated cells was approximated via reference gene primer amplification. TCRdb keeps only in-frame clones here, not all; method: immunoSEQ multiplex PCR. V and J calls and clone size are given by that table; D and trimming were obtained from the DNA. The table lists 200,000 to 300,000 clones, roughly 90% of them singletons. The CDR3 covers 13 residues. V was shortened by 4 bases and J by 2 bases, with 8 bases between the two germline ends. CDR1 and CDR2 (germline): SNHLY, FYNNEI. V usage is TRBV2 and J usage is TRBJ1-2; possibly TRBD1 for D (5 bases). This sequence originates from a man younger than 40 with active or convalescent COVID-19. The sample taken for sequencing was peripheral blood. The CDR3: CASSVQGNYGYTF. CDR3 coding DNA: TGTGCCAGCAGTGTCCAGGGAAACTATGGCTACACCTTC.